These 20 T cell receptor beta chains originate from one sample sequenced in a study of CD8+ T cells in alopecia areata. Extracted RNA was reverse transcribed, and the resulting cDNA served as sequencing template. Repertoires were generated with immunoSEQ multiplex PCR, while TCRdb's copy carries only in-frame clones and drops some. The table lists 110,000 or so clones, roughly two fifths of them singletons. The source material was CD4+ T cells sorted from blood. The receptor set was obtained from a human donor with alopecia areata.

This clone has a single count. The chain employs TRBV27 and TRBJ2-7, with a tentative D call TRBD1 (6 bases). CDR1 MNHEY and CDR2 SMNVEV come from the germline V gene (reference sequence). Trimming pared 5 bases from V and 0 bases from J, leaving 14 bases between. The CDR3 has 15 amino acids. CDR3 sequence (DNA): TGTGCCAGCAGTCCCTCTCCGACAGGCTCCTACGAGCAGTACTTC. Its translation: CASSPSPTGSYEQYF.

V usage is TRBV11-2 and J usage is TRBJ2-2; no definite D call. Trimming left V 3 bases short and J 10 bases short, with 6 bases between. The CDR3 sequence is 11 residues long. Germline V gives CDR1 SGHAT, CDR2 FQNNGV. CDR3 sequence reads: CASSFGLELFF. As DNA, the CDR3 is TGTGCCAGCAGCTTCGGTCTGGAGCTGTTTTTT.

The chain uses TRBV2 and TRBJ1-5; D perhaps matches TRBD1 (5 bases). The CDR3 is 13 residues long. With 5 bases removed from V and 6 bases from J, the gap between germline ends came to 11 bases. Germline V gene sequence: CDR1 SNHLY, CDR2 FYNNEI. The CDR3 loop reads CASSLTGGQPQHF. DNA for the CDR3: TGTGCCAGCAGTCTTACGGGGGGTCAGCCCCAGCATTTT.

The chain recombines TRBV29-1 with TRBJ2-1, with D perhaps matching TRBD1 (7 bases). The germline V gene has CDR1 SQVTM and CDR2 ANQGSEA. V shed 3 bases and J shed 4 bases, with 10 bases lying between them. The CDR3 is 13 amino acids. CDR3: CSVDQGGYNEQFF. CDR3 DNA: TGCAGCGTTGACCAGGGGGGATACAATGAGCAGTTCTTC.

CDR3 sequence: CASSHRGPFLGDEQYF. The CDR3 region has the DNA TGCGCCAGCAGCCACCGAGGACCGTTTCTGGGCGACGAGCAGTACTTC. This chain uses TRBV4-1 with TRBJ2-7, with D uncertain. CDR3 length equals 16 residues. V was pared by 3 bases and J by 5 bases, with 20 bases between. CDR1 MGHRA and CDR2 YSYEKL come from the germline V gene.

This clone was recorded a few times. The J gene is TRBJ2-5, the V gene TRBV7-2; the D gene is possibly TRBD2 (6 bases). V was shortened by 0 bases and J by 2 bases, with 7 bases between the two germline ends. The CDR3 consists of 14 residues. Germline V gene lookup returns CDR1 SGHTA and CDR2 FQGNSA. For the CDR3, the DNA is TGTGCCAGCAGCTTAGCGGGGGGACAAGAGACCCAGTACTTC. As protein: CASSLAGGQETQYF.

V usage is TRBV5-1 and J usage is TRBJ2-1, with TRBD1 as a possible D gene (5 bases). V was clipped by 4 bases and J by 5 bases, with 10 bases between them. CDR1 is SGHRS, CDR2 YFSETQ, per germline. The CDR3 totals 13 residues. CDR3 sequence reads: CASSPIGDNEQFF. The CDR3 bases are TGCGCCAGCAGCCCGATAGGGGACAATGAGCAGTTCTTC.

V gene TRBV29-1 combines with J gene TRBJ1-2; 10 bases line up with TRBD1. CDR1 is SQVTM and CDR2 is ANQGSEA in the germline V gene. The CDR3 covers 12 residues. Germline trimming cut 4 bases from V and 8 bases from J; bases unmatched to any gene: 4. Here the CDR3 reads CSVGQGARGYTF. In DNA, the CDR3 is TGCAGCGTTGGACAGGGGGCAAGAGGCTACACCTTC.

The table lists this clone with a few counts. This chain uses TRBV30 with TRBJ2-2; D gene uncertain. The CDR3 spans 15 residues. The germline V and J ends were trimmed by 0 bases and 4 bases, with 12 bases remaining between them. Germline-derived CDR1 and CDR2 are GTSNPN and SVGIG (reference sequence). The CDR3: CAWSVMALGTGELFF. The CDR3 DNA follows: TGTGCCTGGAGTGTAATGGCCCTCGGCACCGGGGAGCTGTTTTTT.

This clone came up a few times. The chain is built from TRBV7-9 and TRBJ1-2; a possible D gene is TRBD1 (5 bases). CDR1 and CDR2 from the germline V gene are SEHNR and FQNEAQ (reference sequence). Trimming removed 6 bases from V and 5 bases from J, with 13 bases in between. CDR3 size: 13 residues. The CDR3 DNA follows: TGTGCCAGCAGACCCCAGGGTCGGTATGGCTACACCTTC. It is translated as CASRPQGRYGYTF.

This chain connects TRBV5-1 to TRBJ2-3; a weak D match, TRBD1 (5 bases). Trimming removed 4 bases from V and 2 bases from J, with 14 bases in between. In germline, CDR1 is SGHRS, CDR2 YFSETQ. This CDR3 is 15 amino acids long. CDR3 DNA sequence: TGCGCCAGCAGCCCCGACCAGGGAATCACAGATACGCAGTATTTT. Protein product: CASSPDQGITDTQYF.

A few counts support this clone. V usage is TRBV6-6 and J usage is TRBJ2-7; 8 nucleotides align to TRBD1. CDR3 size: 15 residues. The V and J ends lost 2 bases and 2 bases, in that order; junction bases with no gene match: 5. CDR1 is MNHNY and CDR2 is SVGAGI in the germline V gene (reference sequence). The CDR3 loop reads CASSYQDRGPYEQYF. The CDR3 nucleotides read TGTGCCAGCAGTTACCAAGACAGGGGACCCTACGAGCAGTACTTC.

The chain recombines TRBV5-1 with TRBJ2-3, with D possibly being TRBD1 (5 bases). V was clipped by 1 base and J by 1 base, with 13 bases between them. The germline CDR1 and CDR2 sequences are SGHRS and YFSETQ. This CDR3 is built from 16 residues. The DNA of the CDR3 is TGCGCCAGCAGCTTGACGGCAGGGAAAGGCACAGATACGCAGTATTTT. It codes for CASSLTAGKGTDTQYF.

This clone was counted a few times. V is TRBV29-1 and J is TRBJ2-3; D unresolved. The CDR3 loop spans 12 amino acids. The V gene lost 3 bases and the J gene lost 0 bases, with 4 bases spanning the gap. Germline CDR1 and CDR2: SQVTM and ANQGSEA. This CDR3 reads CSVDGSTDTQYF. For the CDR3, the DNA is TGCAGCGTTGATGGGAGCACAGATACGCAGTATTTT.

This clone was seen only a few times. V gene TRBV7-3 combines with J gene TRBJ2-7; D call uncertain. This CDR3 contains 14 residues. Germline values: CDR1 SGHTA, CDR2 FQGTGA. V was pared by 3 bases and J by 5 bases, with 14 bases between. The CDR3 is CASSLGPTVDEQYF. CDR3 sequence (DNA): TGTGCCAGCAGCTTGGGCCCGACTGTAGACGAGCAGTACTTC.

This clone was observed a few times. DNA of the CDR3: TGCAGCGCTGGACGGGACCTCTATGGCTACACCTTC. Protein: CSAGRDLYGYTF. The V gene is TRBV29-1, the J gene TRBJ1-2; possible D gene TRBD1, 5 bases. Trimming pared 7 bases from V and 4 bases from J, leaving 13 bases between. Germline values: CDR1 SQVTM, CDR2 ANQGSEA. The length of the CDR3 is 12 residues. Combining the CDR3 with reference TRBV29-1 and TRBJ1-2 gives the whole variable domain SAVISQKPSRDICQRGTSLTIQCQVDSQVTMMFWYRQQPGQSLTLIATANQGSEATYESGFVIDKFPISRPNLTFSTLTVSNMSPEDSSIYLCSAGRDLYGYTFGSGTRLTVV.

The J gene is TRBJ1-1, the V gene TRBV7-2; TRBD1 might be the D (6 bases). This CDR3 is 13 amino acids long. V was pared by 5 bases and J by 1 base, with 8 bases between. Germline CDR1 is SGHTA and CDR2 is FQGNSA. The CDR3 coding sequence is TGTGCCAGCAGCACACAGGGGAACACTGAAGCTTTCTTT. Protein sequence: CASSTQGNTEAFF.

The rearrangement joins TRBV7-9 to TRBJ2-5, with TRBD2 matching 8 bases. The junction had 4 bases not matched to a gene; V was cut back by 5 bases and J by 5 bases. CDR1 SEHNR and CDR2 FQNEAQ come from the germline V gene (reference sequence). The CDR3 length is 13 residues. CDR3 residues: CASSPSGSETQYF. The DNA for the CDR3 is TGTGCCAGCAGCCCAAGCGGGAGCGAGACCCAGTACTTC.

This chain links TRBV29-1 with TRBJ2-5; D might be TRBD1 or TRBD2, each matching 5 bases. The CDR3 sequence is 13 residues long. The V and J ends lost 3 bases and 3 bases respectively, with 11 bases between them. Germline V gene lookup returns CDR1 SQVTM and CDR2 ANQGSEA. The chain's CDR3 is CSVDEGSKETQYF. CDR3 sequence (DNA): TGCAGCGTTGATGAGGGGTCGAAAGAGACCCAGTACTTC.

This clone was seen a few times. The CDR3 coding sequence is TGTGCCAGCAGTTTAGGGGGCCGAGGAAGCTATGGCTACACCTTC. This codes for CASSLGGRGSYGYTF. The J gene is TRBJ1-2, the V gene TRBV28, with D possibly matching TRBD1 (6 bases). This CDR3 is 15 amino acids long. Trimming left V 2 bases short and J 4 bases short, with 14 bases between. The germline gives CDR1 MDHEN, CDR2 SYDVKM.